This entry features one TCR beta chain sequence. What it recognizes is unknown. This entry is derived from a study of cytomegalovirus exposure and HLA in healthy donors. Study-wide results and limits: In the approximately 130 validation repertoires, 94% of cluster scores exceeded 0, per a later analysis. Reports showed the classifier diagnosing cytomegalovirus status with high specificity and sensitivity.

The repertoire was sequenced with immunoSEQ multiplex PCR; TCRdb's copy has only in-frame clones and lacks some. The table includes about 190,000 clones, 86% detected once. The sequence derives from a woman under 30 in good health and CMV-seronegative. The sample taken for sequencing was PBMCs.

The CDR3 loop reads CASSPGQSFGETQYF. For the CDR3, the DNA is TGTGCCAGCAGCCCTGGACAGAGCTTTGGAGAGACCCAGTACTTC. The rearrangement joins TRBV5-4 to TRBJ2-5; tentatively, D is TRBD1 (6 bases). The germline CDR1 and CDR2 sequences are SGHNT and YYREEE (reference sequence). CDR3 length equals 15 residues. The V gene lost 4 bases and the J gene lost 4 bases, with 17 bases spanning the gap.